This T cell receptor (beta chain) is drawn from a study of blood T cell repertoires in COVID-19. Here immunoSEQ multiplex PCR was the method, and the copy in TCRdb shows in-frame clones only, minus some. This table holds around 70,000 clones, around four fifths found once. Per germline, CDR1 SGHTA and CDR2 FQGTGA. The ends were cut back, 1 base at V and 7 bases at J, with 19 bases in the middle. The CDR3 is 16 amino acids. The sample was peripheral blood. The receptor was isolated from a woman aged 60-70 years with acute or convalescent COVID-19. V gene TRBV7-3 combines with J gene TRBJ1-2; tentatively, D is TRBD1 (6 bases). CDR3 in amino acids: CASSLNPDGGGSGYTF. DNA for the CDR3: TGTGCCAGCAGCTTAAACCCTGACGGGGGCGGGAGTGGCTACACCTTC.